This TCR beta chain originates from a study of graft-versus-host responses after intestinal transplantation. This clone was seen once. The antigen is unknown. Germline V gives CDR1 SGHRS, CDR2 YFSETQ. V lost 0 bases to trimming and J lost 9 bases; unmatched junction nucleotides: 7. This CDR3 contains 17 residues. Profiled with immunoSEQ multiplex PCR; TCRdb holds only in-frame clones, not every one. Of 30,000 or so clones in the sample, approximately 83% were seen once. The receptor was derived from a human donor who received an intestinal transplant. The V call is TRBV5-1, the J call TRBJ2-1, with 15 bases aligning to TRBD2. The material sequenced was unstimulated CD8+ T cells sorted from spleen or lymph node cells, taken before intestinal transplant. The chain's CDR3 is CASSLGVGLAGGFEQFF. CDR3 sequence (DNA): TGCGCCAGCAGCTTGGGTGTCGGACTAGCGGGGGGGTTTGAGCAGTTCTTC. Together with reference TRBV5-1 and TRBJ2-1, the CDR3 gives the full variable domain: KAGVTQTPRYLIKTRGQQVTLSCSPISGHRSVSWYQQTPGQGLQFLFEYFSETQRNKGNFPGRFSGRQFSNSRSEMNVSTLELGDSALYLCASSLGVGLAGGFEQFFGPGTRLTVL.